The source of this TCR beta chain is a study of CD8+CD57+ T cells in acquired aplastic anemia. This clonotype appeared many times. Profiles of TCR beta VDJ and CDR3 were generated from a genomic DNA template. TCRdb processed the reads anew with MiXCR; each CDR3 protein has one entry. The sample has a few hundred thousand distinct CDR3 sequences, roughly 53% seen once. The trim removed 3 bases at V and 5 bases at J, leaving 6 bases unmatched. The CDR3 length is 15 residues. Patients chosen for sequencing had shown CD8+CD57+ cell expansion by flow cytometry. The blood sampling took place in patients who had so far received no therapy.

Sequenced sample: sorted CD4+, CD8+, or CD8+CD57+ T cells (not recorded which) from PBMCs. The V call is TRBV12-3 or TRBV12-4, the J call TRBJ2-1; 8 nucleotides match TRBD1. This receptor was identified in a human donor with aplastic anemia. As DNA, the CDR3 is TGTGCCAGCAGTTTCCGGGACAGGCTAAACAATGAGCAGTTCTTC. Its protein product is CASSFRDRLNNEQFF.